The 12 T cell receptor beta chains in this list originate from one sample, sequenced in a study of blood T cell repertoires in COVID-19. Clones were read by immunoSEQ multiplex PCR, and TCRdb kept only the in-frame ones, dropping some. The sample has 250,000 or so clones, around 83% seen once; the top ten hold about 6.9%. The sequenced sample was PBMCs or T cells enriched from blood (not recorded which). Source of these receptors: a woman between 45 and 65 years old who had been exposed to COVID-19.

V is TRBV2 and J is TRBJ1-1; TRBD1 agrees at 12 bases. CDR1 is SNHLY and CDR2 is FYNNEI in the germline V gene. This CDR3 has 16 amino acids. Trimming took 5 bases from V and 11 from J; bases not matched to a gene: 15. The CDR3 sequence is CASSYPGQGALDSAFF. For the CDR3, the DNA is TGTGCCAGCAGTTATCCGGGACAGGGGGCCCTCGACTCGGCTTTCTTT.

The chain joins TRBV2 to TRBJ1-2; D is possibly TRBD1 (6 bases). Germline V gene data show CDR1 as SNHLY and CDR2 as FYNNEI. This CDR3 has 16 residues. The ends were cut back, 7 bases at V and 7 bases at J, with 25 bases in the middle. The CDR3 DNA reads as TGTGCCAGCACTCTCAGAAGGGGGATAGGTGGTGGTGGCTACACCTTC. Protein product: CASTLRRGIGGGGYTF.

Here the CDR3 DNA reads TGTGCCAGTAGTAGTACAGGGAGCCTTAATGAAAAACTGTTTTTT. Protein product: CASSSTGSLNEKLFF. V usage is TRBV19 and J usage is TRBJ1-4; possible D gene TRBD1, 6 bases. CDR1 LNHDA and CDR2 SQIVND come from the germline V gene (reference sequence). V was pared by 4 bases and J by 4 bases, with 13 bases between. The CDR3 spans 15 residues.

The chain carries TRBV28 and TRBJ1-2, with a tentative D call TRBD1 (6 bases). V was shortened by 5 bases and J by 5 bases, with 15 bases between the two germline ends. Germline V gene sequence: CDR1 MDHEN, CDR2 SYDVKM. This CDR3 is 14 amino acids long. CDR3 nucleotide sequence: TGTGCCAGCAGTGGCTCGGACAGATGGTATGGCTACACCTTC. It translates to CASSGSDRWYGYTF.

The chain couples TRBV19 to TRBJ2-1; TRBD2 aligns across 8 bases. Germline V gene sequence: CDR1 LNHDA, CDR2 SQIVND (reference sequence). Unmatched junction bases numbered 4, after V lost 5 bases and J lost 7 bases. The CDR3 has 13 residues. The CDR3 region is CASSLGLGNEQFF. Written as DNA, the CDR3 is TGTGCCAGTAGTTTGGGACTAGGGAATGAGCAGTTCTTC.

About this clone itself: At the DNA level, this CDR3 is encoded by other sequences in the same sample as well. This chain connects TRBV27 to TRBJ1-6, with D possibly being TRBD1 (5 bases). Germline loops: CDR1 MNHEY, CDR2 SMNVEV (reference sequence). The CDR3 runs 14 residues. The V and J ends lost 0 bases and 8 bases respectively, with 8 bases between them. CDR3 in amino acids: CASSLSGVDSPLHF. In DNA form, the CDR3 reads TGTGCCAGCAGTTTATCAGGGGTGGATTCACCCCTCCACTTT.

V usage is TRBV14 and J usage is TRBJ2-2; D gene ambiguous. V gave up 1 base and J gave up 0 bases, with 6 bases separating them. This CDR3 region has 15 residues. From germline, CDR1 is SGHDN and CDR2 FVKESK. The CDR3 loop reads CASSQGQANTGELFF. The CDR3 nucleotides read TGTGCCAGCAGCCAAGGACAAGCGAACACCGGGGAGCTGTTTTTT.

This clone was counted only a few times. The chain has TRBV5-1 and TRBJ2-1, with D possibly matching TRBD2 (6 bases). The CDR3 extends over 15 amino acids. Germline V gene sequence: CDR1 SGHRS, CDR2 YFSETQ. Trimming shortened V by 5 bases and J by 5 bases, and 17 bases separated the two germline ends. The CDR3 region is CASSLVGGFNNEQFF. Written as DNA, the CDR3 is TGCGCCAGCAGTCTTGTTGGGGGGTTTAACAATGAGCAGTTCTTC.

V is TRBV3-1 (or the pseudogene TRBV3-2) and J is TRBJ1-4; 8 bases agree with TRBD1. CDR1 LGHDT and CDR2 YNNKEL come from the germline V gene (reference sequence). This CDR3 comprises 15 residues. The ends lost 4 bases at V and 7 bases at J; junction bases unmatched: 8. CDR3 in amino acids: CASSRETGASEKLFF. CDR3 sequence (DNA): TGTGCCAGCAGCCGGGAGACAGGGGCCAGTGAAAAACTGTTTTTT.

Points on this clone: Within the sample, other DNA sequences also encode this same CDR3. The genes are TRBV14 and TRBJ2-7; 8 nucleotides align to TRBD1. The CDR3 runs to 14 residues. V lost 4 bases to trimming and J lost 5 bases; unmatched junction nucleotides: 7. CDR1 and CDR2 (germline): SGHDN, FVKESK. CDR3 nucleotide sequence: TGTGCCAGCAGCCCCCGGACAGGGAGGAACGAGCAGTACTTC. It specifies CASSPRTGRNEQYF. Variable domain in full (rest from reference TRBV14 and TRBJ2-7): EAGVTQFPSHSVIEKGQTVTLRCDPISGHDNLYWYRRVMGKEIKFLLHFVKESKQDESGMPNNRFLAERTGGTYSTLKVQPAELEDSGVYFCASSPRTGRNEQYFGPGTRLTVT.

V is TRBV5-4 and J is TRBJ1-2, with TRBD1 as a possible D gene (6 bases). Per the germline V gene, CDR1 is SGHNT and CDR2 is YYREEE (reference sequence). V was clipped by 0 bases and J by 0 bases, with 6 bases between them. CDR3 length: 14 residues. Here the CDR3 DNA reads TGTGCCAGCAGCTTGGAGGGGGCTAACTATGGCTACACCTTC. It specifies CASSLEGANYGYTF.

The genes are TRBV28 and TRBJ1-2; 8 bases are shared with TRBD1. Per germline, CDR1 MDHEN and CDR2 SYDVKM. V lost 10 bases and J lost 6; bases outside the gene matches: 16. CDR3 length equals 15 residues. CDR3 residues: CATSPHAGTGHGYTF. DNA of the CDR3: TGTGCCACCTCGCCTCACGCCGGGACAGGCCATGGCTACACCTTC.